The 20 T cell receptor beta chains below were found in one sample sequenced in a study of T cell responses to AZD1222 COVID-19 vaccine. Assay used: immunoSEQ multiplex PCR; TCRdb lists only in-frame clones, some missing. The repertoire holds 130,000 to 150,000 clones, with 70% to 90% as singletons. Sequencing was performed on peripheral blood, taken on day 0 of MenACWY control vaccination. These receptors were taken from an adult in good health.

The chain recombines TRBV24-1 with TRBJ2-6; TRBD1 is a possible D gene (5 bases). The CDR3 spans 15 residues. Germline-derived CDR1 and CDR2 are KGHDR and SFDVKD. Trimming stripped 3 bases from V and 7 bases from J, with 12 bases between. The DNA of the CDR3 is TGTGCCACCAGTGATACGAGAAGGGGAGCCAACGTCCTGACTTTC. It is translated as CATSDTRRGANVLTF.

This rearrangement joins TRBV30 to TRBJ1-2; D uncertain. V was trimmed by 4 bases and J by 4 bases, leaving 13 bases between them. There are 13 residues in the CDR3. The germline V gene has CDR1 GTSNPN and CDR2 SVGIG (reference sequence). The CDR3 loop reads CAWTREPLYGYTF. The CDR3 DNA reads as TGTGCCTGGACGAGGGAGCCCCTCTATGGCTACACCTTC.

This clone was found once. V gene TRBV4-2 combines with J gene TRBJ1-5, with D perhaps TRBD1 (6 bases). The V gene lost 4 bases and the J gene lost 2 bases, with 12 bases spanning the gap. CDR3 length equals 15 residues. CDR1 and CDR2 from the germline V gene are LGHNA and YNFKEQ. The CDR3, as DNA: TGTGCCAGCAGCCTCGAGCCAGGGGGCAATCAGCCCCAGCATTTT. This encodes CASSLEPGGNQPQHF.

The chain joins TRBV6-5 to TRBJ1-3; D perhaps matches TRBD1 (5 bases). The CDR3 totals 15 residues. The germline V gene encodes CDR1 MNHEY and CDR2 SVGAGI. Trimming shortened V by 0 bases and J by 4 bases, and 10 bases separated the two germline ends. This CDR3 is CASSYSEGTGNTIYF. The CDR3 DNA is TGTGCCAGCAGTTACTCGGAGGGGACCGGAAACACCATATATTTT.

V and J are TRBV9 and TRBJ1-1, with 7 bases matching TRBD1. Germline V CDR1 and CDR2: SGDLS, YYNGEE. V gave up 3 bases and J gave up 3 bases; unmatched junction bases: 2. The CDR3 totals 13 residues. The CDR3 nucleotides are TGTGCCAGCAGCGGCAGGGGGGACACTGAAGCTTTCTTT. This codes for CASSGRGDTEAFF.

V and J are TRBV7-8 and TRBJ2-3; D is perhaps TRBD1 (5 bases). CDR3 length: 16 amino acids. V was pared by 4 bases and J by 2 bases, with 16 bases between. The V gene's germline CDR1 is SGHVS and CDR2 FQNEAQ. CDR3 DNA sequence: TGTGCCAGCAGCTGGCGACAGCGACGATCCACAGATACGCAGTATTTT. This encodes CASSWRQRRSTDTQYF.

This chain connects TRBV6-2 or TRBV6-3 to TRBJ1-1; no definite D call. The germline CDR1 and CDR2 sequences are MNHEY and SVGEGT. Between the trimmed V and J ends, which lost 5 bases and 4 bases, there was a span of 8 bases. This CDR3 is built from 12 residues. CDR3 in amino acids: CASSVAGTEAFF. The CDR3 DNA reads TGTGCCAGCAGTGTCGCAGGCACTGAAGCTTTCTTT.

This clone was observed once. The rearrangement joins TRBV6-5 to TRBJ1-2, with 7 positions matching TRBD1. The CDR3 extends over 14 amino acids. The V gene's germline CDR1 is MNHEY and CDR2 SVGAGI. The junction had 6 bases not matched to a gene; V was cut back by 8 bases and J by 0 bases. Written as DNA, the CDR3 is TGTGCCAGCGCGTGGACAGGAACTAACTATGGCTACACCTTC. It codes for CASAWTGTNYGYTF.

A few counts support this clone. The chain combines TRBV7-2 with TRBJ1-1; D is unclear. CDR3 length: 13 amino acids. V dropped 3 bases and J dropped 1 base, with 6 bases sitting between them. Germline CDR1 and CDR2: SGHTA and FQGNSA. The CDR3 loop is CASSFDGNTEAFF. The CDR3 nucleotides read TGTGCCAGCAGCTTCGATGGGAACACTGAAGCTTTCTTT.

CDR3 loop: CATSQQRAGGAFF. The DNA of the CDR3 is TGTGCCACCAGCCAACAAAGAGCAGGGGGTGCTTTCTTT. V usage is TRBV15 and J usage is TRBJ1-1; 7 nucleotides agree with TRBD1. The CDR3 spans 13 residues. V was clipped by 5 bases and J by 11 bases; unmatched bases: 11. CDR1 LNHNV and CDR2 YYDKDF come from the germline V gene (reference sequence).

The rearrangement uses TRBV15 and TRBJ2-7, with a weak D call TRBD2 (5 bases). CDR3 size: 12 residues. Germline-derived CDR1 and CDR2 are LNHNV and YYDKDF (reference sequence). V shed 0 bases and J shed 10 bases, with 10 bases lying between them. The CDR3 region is CATSRDYRGQYF. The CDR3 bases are TGTGCCACCAGCAGAGATTATCGGGGACAGTACTTC.

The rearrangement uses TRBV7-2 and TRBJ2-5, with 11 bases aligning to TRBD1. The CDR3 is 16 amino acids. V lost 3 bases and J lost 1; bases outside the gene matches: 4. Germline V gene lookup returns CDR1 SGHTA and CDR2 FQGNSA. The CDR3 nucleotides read TGTGCCAGCAGCTTGGGACAGGGGGGAGGCCAAGAGACCCAGTACTTC. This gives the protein CASSLGQGGGQETQYF.

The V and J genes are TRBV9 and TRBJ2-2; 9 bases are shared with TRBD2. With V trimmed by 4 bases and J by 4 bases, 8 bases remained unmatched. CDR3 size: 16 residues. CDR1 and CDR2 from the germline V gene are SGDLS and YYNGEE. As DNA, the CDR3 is TGTGCCAGCAGCCCCTCACTAGCGGGTACCACCGGGGAGCTGTTTTTT. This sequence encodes CASSPSLAGTTGELFF.

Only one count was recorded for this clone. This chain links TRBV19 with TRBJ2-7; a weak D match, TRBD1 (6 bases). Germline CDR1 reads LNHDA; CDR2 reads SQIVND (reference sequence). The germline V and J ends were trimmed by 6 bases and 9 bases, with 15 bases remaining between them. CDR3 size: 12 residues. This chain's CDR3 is CASRPAGGGQYF. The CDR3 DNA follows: TGTGCCAGTAGACCTGCTGGGGGCGGGCAGTACTTC.

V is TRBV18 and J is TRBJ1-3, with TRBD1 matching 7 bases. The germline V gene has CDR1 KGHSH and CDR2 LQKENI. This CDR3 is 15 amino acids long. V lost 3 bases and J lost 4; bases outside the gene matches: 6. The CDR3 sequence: CASSPLWTGGNTIYF. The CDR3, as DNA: TGTGCCAGCTCACCGCTTTGGACAGGAGGAAACACCATATATTTT.

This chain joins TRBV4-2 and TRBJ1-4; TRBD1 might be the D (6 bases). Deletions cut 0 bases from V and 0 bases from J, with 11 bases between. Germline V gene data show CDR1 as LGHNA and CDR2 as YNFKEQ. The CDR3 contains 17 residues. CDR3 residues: CASSQEGQLATNEKLFF. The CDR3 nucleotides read TGTGCCAGCAGCCAAGAAGGACAGCTTGCAACTAATGAAAAACTGTTTTTT.

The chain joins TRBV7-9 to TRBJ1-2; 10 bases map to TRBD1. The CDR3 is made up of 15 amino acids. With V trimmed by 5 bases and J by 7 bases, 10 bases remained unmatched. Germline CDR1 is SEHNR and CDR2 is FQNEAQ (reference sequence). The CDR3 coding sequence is TGTGCCAGCAGCGAAAGACAGGGGGCGATACTTGGCTACACCTTC. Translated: CASSERQGAILGYTF.

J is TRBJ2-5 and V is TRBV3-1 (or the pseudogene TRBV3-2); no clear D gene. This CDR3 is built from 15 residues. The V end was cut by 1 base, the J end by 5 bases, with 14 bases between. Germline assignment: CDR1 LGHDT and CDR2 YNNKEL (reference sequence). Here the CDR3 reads CASSQGGNWAETQYF. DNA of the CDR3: TGTGCCAGCAGCCAAGGCGGCAACTGGGCGGAGACCCAGTACTTC.

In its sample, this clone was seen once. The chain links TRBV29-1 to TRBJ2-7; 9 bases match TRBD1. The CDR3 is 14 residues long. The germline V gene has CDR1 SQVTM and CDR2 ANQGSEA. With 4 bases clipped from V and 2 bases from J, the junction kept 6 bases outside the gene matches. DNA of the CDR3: TGCAGCGTTGCGGGACAGGGTTGGACCTACGAGCAGTACTTC. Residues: CSVAGQGWTYEQYF.

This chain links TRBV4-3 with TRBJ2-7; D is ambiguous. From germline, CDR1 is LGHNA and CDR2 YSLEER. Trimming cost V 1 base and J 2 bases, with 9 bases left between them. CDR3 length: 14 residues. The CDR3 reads CASSQASGPYEQYF. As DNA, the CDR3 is TGCGCCAGCAGCCAAGCGTCGGGCCCCTACGAGCAGTACTTC.